The clone carrying this T cell receptor (beta chain) has just a few counts. Its antigen is not known. This entry is derived from a study of cytotoxic CD8 clonotypes in ibrutinib-treated CLL. Study results and limitations: Having risen at ibrutinib response, clonality had fallen back toward baseline by progression.

The method was immunoSEQ multiplex PCR; TCRdb's version includes in-frame clones alone and lacks a portion of them. Altogether 55,000 to 85,000 clones are present, around nine tenths being singletons, with the ten largest covering around 3.1%. The CDR3 consists of 13 residues. Germline V lookup: CDR1 SEHNR, CDR2 FQNEAQ (reference sequence). Trimming cost V 5 bases and J 5 bases, with 13 bases left between them. V gene TRBV7-9 combines with J gene TRBJ2-7, with D perhaps TRBD2 (5 bases). The receptor's source is a human donor with chronic lymphocytic leukemia. The material was PBMCs, obtained after 12 months of ibrutinib treatment. CDR3 protein: CASSRRMTNEQYF. CDR3 nucleotides: TGTGCCAGCAGCCGTCGGATGACTAACGAGCAGTACTTC. The full variable domain, completed using reference TRBV7-9 and TRBJ2-7, is DTGVSQNPRHKITKRGQNVTFRCDPISEHNRLYWYRQTLGQGPEFLTYFQNEAQLEKSRLLSDRFSAERPKGSFSTLEIQRTEQGDSAMYLCASSRRMTNEQYFGPGTRLTVT.